This section outlines one T cell receptor (beta chain) sequence together with its context. Germline-derived CDR1 and CDR2 are MNHNS and SASEGT. The CDR3 is 13 amino acids. The ends were cut back, 6 bases at V and 4 bases at J, with 12 bases in the middle. This entry belongs to a study of technical replicates of blood from a handful of donors. Data came from immunoSEQ multiplex PCR; TCRdb stores just in-frame clones and leaves some out. The sample yields around 74,000 clones, 70% to 90% seen once. The source material was PBMCs. This clonotype originated in a human donor in good health. Some clones in this sample may be carry-over from other donors' samples. The chain employs TRBV6-1 and TRBJ1-2; a weak D match, TRBD1 (5 bases). CDR3 bases: TGTGCCAGCAGCCCCGGGGACTTCTATGGCTACACCTTC. It specifies CASSPGDFYGYTF.